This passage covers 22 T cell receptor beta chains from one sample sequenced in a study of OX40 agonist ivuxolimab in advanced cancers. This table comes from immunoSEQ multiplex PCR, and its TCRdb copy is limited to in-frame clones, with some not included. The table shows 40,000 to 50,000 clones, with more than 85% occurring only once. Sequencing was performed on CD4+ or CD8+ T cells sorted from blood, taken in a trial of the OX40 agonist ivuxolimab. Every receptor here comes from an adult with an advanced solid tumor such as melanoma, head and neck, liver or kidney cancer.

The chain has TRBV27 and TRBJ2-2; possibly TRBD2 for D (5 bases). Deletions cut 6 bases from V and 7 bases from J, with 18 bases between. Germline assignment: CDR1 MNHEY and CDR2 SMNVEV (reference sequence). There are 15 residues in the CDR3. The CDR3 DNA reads TGTGCCAGCAGCCAACCTCCGGACGGGGACGGGGAGCTGTTTTTT. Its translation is CASSQPPDGDGELFF.

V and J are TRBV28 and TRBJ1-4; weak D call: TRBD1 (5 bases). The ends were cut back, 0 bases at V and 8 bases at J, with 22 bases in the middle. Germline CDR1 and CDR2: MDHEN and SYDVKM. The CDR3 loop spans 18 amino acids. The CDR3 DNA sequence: TGTGCCAGCAGTTTATGGACCACAGGAGGGGTAGAAGGGGAAAAACTGTTTTTT. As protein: CASSLWTTGGVEGEKLFF.

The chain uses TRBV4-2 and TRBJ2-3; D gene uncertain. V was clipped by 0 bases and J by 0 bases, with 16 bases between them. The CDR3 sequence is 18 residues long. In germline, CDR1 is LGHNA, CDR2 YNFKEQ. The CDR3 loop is CASSQDIGFGGSTDTQYF. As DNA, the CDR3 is TGTGCCAGCAGCCAAGACATCGGATTCGGCGGTAGCACAGATACGCAGTATTTT.

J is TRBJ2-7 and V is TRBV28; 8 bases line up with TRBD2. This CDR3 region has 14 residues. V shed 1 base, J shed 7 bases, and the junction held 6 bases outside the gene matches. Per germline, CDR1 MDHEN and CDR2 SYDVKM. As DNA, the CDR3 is TGTGCCAGCAGTTTATTCGGGAGGGCCGAGGAGCAGTACTTC. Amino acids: CASSLFGRAEEQYF.

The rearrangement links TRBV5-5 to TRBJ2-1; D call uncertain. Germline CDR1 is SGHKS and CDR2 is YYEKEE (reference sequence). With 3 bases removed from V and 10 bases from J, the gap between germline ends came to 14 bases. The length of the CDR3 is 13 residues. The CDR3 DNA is TGTGCCAGCAGCTCCCCTGTCCGGCCAGAGCAGTTCTTC. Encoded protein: CASSSPVRPEQFF.

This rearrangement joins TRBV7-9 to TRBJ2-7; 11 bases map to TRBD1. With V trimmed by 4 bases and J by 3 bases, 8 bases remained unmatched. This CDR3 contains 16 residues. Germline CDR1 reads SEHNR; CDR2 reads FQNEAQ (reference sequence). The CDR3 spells CASSWYWTGGNYEQYF. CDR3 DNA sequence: TGTGCCAGCAGCTGGTACTGGACAGGGGGCAACTACGAGCAGTACTTC.

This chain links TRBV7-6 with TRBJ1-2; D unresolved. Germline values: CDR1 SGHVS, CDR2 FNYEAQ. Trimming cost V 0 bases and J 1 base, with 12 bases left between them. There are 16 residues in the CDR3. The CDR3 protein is CASSLAPYVGNYGYTF. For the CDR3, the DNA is TGTGCCAGCAGCTTAGCTCCCTACGTGGGTAACTATGGCTACACCTTC.

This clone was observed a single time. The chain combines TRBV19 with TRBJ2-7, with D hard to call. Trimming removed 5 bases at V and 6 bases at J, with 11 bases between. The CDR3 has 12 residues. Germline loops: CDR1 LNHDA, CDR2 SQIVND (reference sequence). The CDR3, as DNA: TGTGCCAGTAGTCTCGCTATGGGCGAGCAGTACTTC. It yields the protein CASSLAMGEQYF.

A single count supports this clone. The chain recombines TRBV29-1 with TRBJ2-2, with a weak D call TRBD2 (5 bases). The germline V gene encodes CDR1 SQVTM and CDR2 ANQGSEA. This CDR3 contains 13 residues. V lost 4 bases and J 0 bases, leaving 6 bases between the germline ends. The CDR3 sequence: CSVAGTNTGELFF. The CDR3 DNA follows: TGCAGCGTTGCGGGGACGAACACCGGGGAGCTGTTTTTT.

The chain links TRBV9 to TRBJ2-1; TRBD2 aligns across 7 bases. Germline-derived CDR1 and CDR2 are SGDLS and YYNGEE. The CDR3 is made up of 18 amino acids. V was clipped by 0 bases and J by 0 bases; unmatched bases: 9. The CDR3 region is CASSVGRSGVLSYNEQFF. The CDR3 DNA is TGTGCCAGCAGCGTAGGGAGAAGCGGGGTCCTCTCCTACAATGAGCAGTTCTTC.

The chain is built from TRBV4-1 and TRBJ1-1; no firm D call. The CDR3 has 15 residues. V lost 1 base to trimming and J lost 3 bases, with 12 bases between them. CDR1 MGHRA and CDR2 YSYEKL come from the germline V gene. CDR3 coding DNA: TGCGCCAGCAGCCAAGGCTTTTTGCGGGACACTGAAGCTTTCTTT. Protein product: CASSQGFLRDTEAFF.

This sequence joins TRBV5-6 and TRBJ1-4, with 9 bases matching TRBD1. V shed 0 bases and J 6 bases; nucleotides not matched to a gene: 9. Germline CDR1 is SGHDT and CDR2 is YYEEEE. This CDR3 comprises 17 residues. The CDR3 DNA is TGTGCCAGCAGCTTGGGGGGACAGGGTATTTCTTATGAAAAACTGTTTTTT. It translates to CASSLGGQGISYEKLFF.

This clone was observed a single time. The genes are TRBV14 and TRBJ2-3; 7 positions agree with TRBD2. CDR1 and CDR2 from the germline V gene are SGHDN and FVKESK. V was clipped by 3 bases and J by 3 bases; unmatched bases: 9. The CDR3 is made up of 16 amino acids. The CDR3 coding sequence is TGTGCCAGCAGCCATTTAGGAGCGGGGACTACAGATACGCAGTATTTT. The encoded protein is CASSHLGAGTTDTQYF.

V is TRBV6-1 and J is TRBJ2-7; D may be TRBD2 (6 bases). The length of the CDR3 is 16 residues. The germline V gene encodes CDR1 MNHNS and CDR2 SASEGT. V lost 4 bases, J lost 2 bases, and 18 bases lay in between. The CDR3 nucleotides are TGTGCCAGCAGTGCCAGCTCGGGGGAACTCGCCTACGAGCAGTACGTC. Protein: CASSASSGELAYEQYV.

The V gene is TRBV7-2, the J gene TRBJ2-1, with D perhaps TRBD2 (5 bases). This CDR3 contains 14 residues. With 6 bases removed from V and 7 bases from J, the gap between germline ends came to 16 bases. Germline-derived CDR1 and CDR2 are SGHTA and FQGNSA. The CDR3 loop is CASRAVGVLNEQFF. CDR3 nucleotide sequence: TGTGCCAGCAGAGCCGTCGGGGTTCTGAATGAGCAGTTCTTC.

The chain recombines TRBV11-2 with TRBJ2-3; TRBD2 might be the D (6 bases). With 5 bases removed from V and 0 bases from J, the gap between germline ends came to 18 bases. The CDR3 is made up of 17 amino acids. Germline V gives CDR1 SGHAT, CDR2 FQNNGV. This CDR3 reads CASSLGPLRGSTDTQYF. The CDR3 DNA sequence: TGTGCCAGCAGCCTAGGACCGCTCCGGGGGAGCACAGATACGCAGTATTTT.

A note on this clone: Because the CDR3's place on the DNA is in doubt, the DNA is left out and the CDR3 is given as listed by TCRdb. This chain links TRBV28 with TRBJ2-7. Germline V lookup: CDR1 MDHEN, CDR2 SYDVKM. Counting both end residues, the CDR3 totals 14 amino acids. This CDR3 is CASILVARPYEQYF.

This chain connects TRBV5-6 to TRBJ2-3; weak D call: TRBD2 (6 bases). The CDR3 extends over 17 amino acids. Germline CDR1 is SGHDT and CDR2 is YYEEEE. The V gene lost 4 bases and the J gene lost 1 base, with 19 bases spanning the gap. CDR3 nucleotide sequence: TGTGCCAGCAGCCCCAGGAGGAGGGTTCTTGGCACAGATACGCAGTATTTT. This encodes CASSPRRRVLGTDTQYF.

For the CDR3, the DNA is TGTGCCAGCAGCCCAGCCCCTGGGGGGAATCAGCCCCAGCATTTT. It specifies CASSPAPGGNQPQHF. This chain links TRBV9 with TRBJ1-5, with a possible D match to TRBD1 (5 bases). The CDR3 runs 15 residues. V was cut by 4 bases and J by 4 bases, with 15 bases left in between. Germline V gene lookup returns CDR1 SGDLS and CDR2 YYNGEE.

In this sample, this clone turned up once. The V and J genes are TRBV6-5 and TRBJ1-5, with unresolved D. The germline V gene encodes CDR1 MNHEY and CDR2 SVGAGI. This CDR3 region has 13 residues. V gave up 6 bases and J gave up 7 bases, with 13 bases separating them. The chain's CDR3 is CASRKVGGQPQHF. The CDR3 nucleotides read TGTGCCAGCAGAAAAGTAGGCGGGCAGCCCCAGCATTTT.

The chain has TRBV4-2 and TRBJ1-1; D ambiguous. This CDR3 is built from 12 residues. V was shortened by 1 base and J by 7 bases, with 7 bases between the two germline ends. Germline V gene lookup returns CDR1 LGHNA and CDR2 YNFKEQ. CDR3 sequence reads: CASSQGTDEAFF. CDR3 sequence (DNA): TGTGCCAGCAGCCAAGGGACGGATGAAGCTTTCTTT.

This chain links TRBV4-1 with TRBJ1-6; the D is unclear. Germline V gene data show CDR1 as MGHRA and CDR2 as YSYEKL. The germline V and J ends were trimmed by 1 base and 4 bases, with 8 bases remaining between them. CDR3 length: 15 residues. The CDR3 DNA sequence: TGCGCCAGCAGCCAAGTGTACCCGTATAATTCACCCCTCCACTTT. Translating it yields CASSQVYPYNSPLHF.